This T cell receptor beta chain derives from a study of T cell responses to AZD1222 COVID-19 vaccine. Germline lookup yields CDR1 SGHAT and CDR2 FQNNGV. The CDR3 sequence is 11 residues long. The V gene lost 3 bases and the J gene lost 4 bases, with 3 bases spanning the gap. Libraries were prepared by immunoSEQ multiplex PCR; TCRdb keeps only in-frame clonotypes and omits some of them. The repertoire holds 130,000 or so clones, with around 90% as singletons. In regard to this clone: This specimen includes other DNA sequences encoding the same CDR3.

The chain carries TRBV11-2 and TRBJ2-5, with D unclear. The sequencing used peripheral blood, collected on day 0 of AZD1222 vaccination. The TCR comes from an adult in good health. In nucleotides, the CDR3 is TGTGCCAGCAGCTTGGGAGAGACCCAGTACTTC. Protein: CASSLGETQYF.